The next 29 T cell receptor beta chains were all read from a single sample in a study of graft-versus-host responses after intestinal transplantation. The repertoire was sequenced with immunoSEQ multiplex PCR; TCRdb's copy has only in-frame clones and lacks some. The profile shows approximately 19,000 clones, roughly three quarters of them singletons. Lymphocytes (intraepithelial and lamina propria) were released by processing the graft tissue. The source was ileum tissue, collected approximately three weeks after intestinal transplant. The receptor set was obtained from a human patient who received an intestinal transplant, so some T cells may come from the graft donor.

The chain has TRBV7-8 and TRBJ2-7; 10 bases are a match to TRBD2. CDR1 and CDR2 (germline): SGHVS, FQNEAQ. The length of the CDR3 is 14 residues. V shed 5 bases and J 2 bases; nucleotides not matched to a gene: 3. CDR3 DNA sequence: TGTGCCAGCAGCGGAGGACTAGCGGCCTACGAGCAGTACTTC. Protein sequence: CASSGGLAAYEQYF. Filled out from reference TRBV7-8 and TRBJ2-7, the complete variable domain reads GAGVSQSPRYKVAKRGQDVALRCDPISGHVSLFWYQQALGQGPEFLTYFQNEAQLDKSGLPSDRFFAERPEGSVSTLKIQRTQQEDSAVYLCASSGGLAAYEQYFGPGTRLTVT.

This clone occurred once. The chain recombines TRBV7-6 with TRBJ2-5; 9 bases fit TRBD1. With 2 bases clipped from V and 8 bases from J, the junction kept 6 bases outside the gene matches. The germline V gene encodes CDR1 SGHVS and CDR2 FNYEAQ. The CDR3 length is 14 residues. In nucleotides, the CDR3 is TGTGCCAGCAGCTTAATCGAGGACAGGGGAACCCAGTACTTC. Translating it yields CASSLIEDRGTQYF.

This clone was found a few times. The rearrangement joins TRBV25-1 to TRBJ2-2, with TRBD2 matching 10 bases. The V gene end was trimmed by 4 bases and the J gene end by 1 base; junction bases not matched to a gene: 6. CDR1 and CDR2 (germline): MGHDK, SYGVNS. This CDR3 comprises 17 residues. The CDR3 bases are TGTGCCAGCAGTGGTTGGGGGACTAGCGAGAACACCGGGGAGCTGTTTTTT. Amino acids: CASSGWGTSENTGELFF.

V is TRBV4-1 and J is TRBJ2-5; TRBD1 matches 8 bases. Gene TRBJ2-7 matches the end of the DNA better, so the J call may be wrong. This CDR3 spans 15 amino acids. Germline CDR1 reads MGHRA; CDR2 reads YSYEKL. Here the CDR3 DNA reads TGCGCCAGCAGCCAAGGTAGACAGGGGTCCTACGAGCAGTACTTC. Its translation: CASSQGRQGSYEQYF.

This clone turned up a few times. The chain joins TRBV5-6 to TRBJ1-6, with D hard to call. Germline V gene lookup returns CDR1 SGHDT and CDR2 YYEEEE. The CDR3 extends over 16 amino acids. Trimming removed 4 bases from V and 10 bases from J, with 21 bases in between. As DNA, the CDR3 is TGTGCCAGCAGCGTGGCCGTTGTCGGGGAAGGGTCACCCCTCCACTTT. This encodes CASSVAVVGEGSPLHF.

This clone has a handful of counts. This chain links TRBV5-4 with TRBJ1-1, with unresolved D. The length of the CDR3 is 12 residues. Germline CDR1 is SGHNT and CDR2 is YYREEE (reference sequence). Trimming pared 2 bases from V and 10 bases from J, leaving 12 bases between. The CDR3 loop is CASSFLGVGAFF. The CDR3 bases are TGTGCCAGCAGCTTCCTCGGGGTAGGAGCTTTCTTT.

The rearrangement links TRBV29-1 to TRBJ2-1, with a possible D match to TRBD1 (7 bases). This CDR3 has 19 residues. Germline CDR1 and CDR2: SQVTM and ANQGSEA. Trimming left V 4 bases short and J 4 bases short, with 29 bases between. The CDR3 sequence: CSVAGPLGGQAGVYNEQFF. DNA of the CDR3: TGCAGCGTTGCCGGACCCTTGGGAGGACAGGCAGGGGTTTACAATGAGCAGTTCTTC.

In its sample, this clone was seen a few times. CDR3 in amino acids: CASGWGQLNSPLHF. DNA of the CDR3: TGTGCCTCGGGCTGGGGACAGCTTAATTCACCCCTCCACTTT. The chain couples TRBV30 to TRBJ1-6; 7 positions agree with TRBD1. The junction had 9 bases not matched to a gene; V was cut back by 7 bases and J by 6 bases. The CDR3 has 14 amino acids. CDR1 GTSNPN and CDR2 SVGIG come from the germline V gene (reference sequence).

The chain is built from TRBV7-9 and TRBJ2-7, with TRBD2 matching 9 bases. This CDR3 is built from 15 residues. The V and J ends lost 5 bases and 2 bases, in that order; junction bases with no gene match: 7. Germline V lookup: CDR1 SEHNR, CDR2 FQNEAQ (reference sequence). The CDR3 sequence is CASSVGASGTYEQYF. The CDR3 nucleotides are TGTGCCAGCAGCGTGGGGGCTAGCGGGACCTACGAGCAGTACTTC.

CDR3: CASSLVTSGINEQYF. The DNA of the CDR3 is TGTGCCAGCAGCTTAGTTACTTCGGGGATCAACGAGCAGTACTTC. J is TRBJ2-7 and V is TRBV7-9; tentatively, D is TRBD2 (5 bases). The CDR3 spans 15 residues. The V gene's germline CDR1 is SEHNR and CDR2 FQNEAQ (reference sequence). Trimming stripped 1 base from V and 5 bases from J, with 15 bases between.

In its sample, this clone is medium-sized (0.01 to 0.1%). V and J are TRBV4-2 and TRBJ2-5; 9 bases fit TRBD2. V was pared by 1 base and J by 2 bases, with 11 bases of the junction left unmatched. The germline gives CDR1 LGHNA, CDR2 YNFKEQ. The CDR3 length is 18 residues. CDR3 coding DNA: TGTGCCAGCAGCCAAGTCGCGGCGGGGGGGCCGACTCAAGAGACCCAGTACTTC. Residues: CASSQVAAGGPTQETQYF.

The chain couples TRBV13 to TRBJ2-7; 7 positions match TRBD1. The V gene end was trimmed by 7 bases and the J gene end by 7 bases; junction bases not matched to a gene: 10. The CDR3 covers 13 residues. CDR1 and CDR2 (germline): PRHDT, FYEKMQ (reference sequence). Here the CDR3 reads CASTRQGLGEQYF. In DNA, the CDR3 is TGTGCCAGCACCCGACAGGGTTTGGGGGAGCAGTACTTC.

The genes are TRBV27 and TRBJ1-5; the D is unclear. Germline CDR1 reads MNHEY; CDR2 reads SMNVEV (reference sequence). The germline V and J ends were trimmed by 0 bases and 9 bases, with 9 bases remaining between them. This CDR3 spans 13 amino acids. Written as DNA, the CDR3 is TGTGCCAGCAGTTTATCGGGCGCCCGGCCCCAGCATTTT. Its protein product is CASSLSGARPQHF.

The chain uses TRBV7-9 and TRBJ1-2; 8 positions match TRBD1. The CDR3 runs 15 residues. The J segment lost 4 bases and the V segment lost 3 bases, leaving 7 bases of the junction unmatched. Germline values: CDR1 SEHNR, CDR2 FQNEAQ (reference sequence). DNA for the CDR3: TGTGCCAGCAGCTTCTCGGGACAGGATGTCTATGGCTACACCTTC. This codes for CASSFSGQDVYGYTF.

This clone was observed once. This chain links TRBV7-6 with TRBJ2-2; perhaps TRBD2 as D (6 bases). CDR3 length: 16 amino acids. V gave up 2 bases and J gave up 2 bases, with 12 bases separating them. From germline, CDR1 is SGHVS and CDR2 FNYEAQ. This chain's CDR3 is CASSLFAGRNTGELFF. The CDR3 DNA sequence: TGTGCCAGCAGCTTATTCGCGGGAAGAAACACCGGGGAGCTGTTTTTT.

The rearrangement joins TRBV6-6 to TRBJ2-7; TRBD2 aligns across 8 bases. Germline values: CDR1 MNHNY, CDR2 SVGAGI (reference sequence). The CDR3 loop spans 15 amino acids. J was trimmed by 6 bases and V by 2 bases; bases with no gene match: 9. CDR3 nucleotides: TGTGCCAGCAGTTACCCGGGAGGGGGACCTAGCGAGCAGTACTTC. It is translated as CASSYPGGGPSEQYF.

This clone was observed a single time. The chain combines TRBV6-4 with TRBJ1-5; perhaps TRBD1 as D (6 bases). Per the germline V gene, CDR1 is MRHNA and CDR2 is SNTAGT. Trimming cost V 1 base and J 0 bases, with 13 bases left between them. This CDR3 comprises 17 residues. CDR3 sequence: CASSDCRTDYSNQPQHF. The CDR3 region has the DNA TGTGCCAGCAGTGACTGTAGGACAGATTATAGCAATCAGCCCCAGCATTTT.

The rearrangement joins TRBV4-2 to TRBJ2-5, with 7 bases identical to TRBD2. After removal of 1 base from V and 3 bases from J, the junction contained 8 bases not matched to a gene. The CDR3 is made up of 16 amino acids. The germline V gene has CDR1 LGHNA and CDR2 YNFKEQ. The CDR3 coding sequence is TGTGCCAGCAGCCAAGTTTTCACGGGAGGTAAAGAGACCCAGTACTTC. This gives the protein CASSQVFTGGKETQYF.

On this clone itself: Sequence at one end of the junction differs from germline and may be a read error. Other nucleotide sequences from this sample produce the same CDR3. The gene calls are TRBV27 and TRBJ2-3; a possible D gene is TRBD1 (5 bases). Germline-derived CDR1 and CDR2 are MNHEY and SMNVEV (reference sequence). The CDR3 sequence is 16 residues long. DNA of the CDR3: TGTGCTAGCAGTTTATGGGGCACCGCTTCCACAGATACGCAGTATTTT. Its protein is CASSLWGTASTDTQYF.

The chain has TRBV27 and TRBJ1-6, with TRBD1 matching over 9 bases. V lost 5 bases, J lost 3 bases, and 8 bases stayed unmatched. This CDR3 is built from 17 residues. Germline assignment: CDR1 MNHEY and CDR2 SMNVEV (reference sequence). DNA of the CDR3: TGTGCCAGCAGTATAACAGGGGGCAAAATCTATAATTCACCCCTCCACTTT. Its translation: CASSITGGKIYNSPLHF.

This rearrangement joins TRBV6-5 to TRBJ1-2; the match to TRBD1 covers 8 bases. CDR1 MNHEY and CDR2 SVGAGI come from the germline V gene. The CDR3 has 14 residues. V lost 5 bases, J lost 0 bases, and 2 bases stayed unmatched. The CDR3 bases are TGTGCCAGCAGTCGGACAGGGCCTAACTATGGCTACACCTTC. Amino acids: CASSRTGPNYGYTF.

This chain connects TRBV19 to TRBJ2-7; no clear D gene. Germline-derived CDR1 and CDR2 are LNHDA and SQIVND (reference sequence). This CDR3 is built from 13 residues. V was trimmed by 1 base and J by 2 bases, leaving 6 bases between them. The CDR3 here is CASSIAAAYEQYF. In nucleotides, the CDR3 is TGTGCCAGTAGTATAGCGGCGGCCTACGAGCAGTACTTC.

V usage is TRBV7-9 and J usage is TRBJ1-1; D is ambiguous. Germline CDR1 reads SEHNR; CDR2 reads FQNEAQ (reference sequence). CDR3 length: 13 residues. The germline V and J ends were trimmed by 5 bases and 2 bases, with 9 bases remaining between them. CDR3 residues: CASSGPYNTEAFF. In nucleotides, the CDR3 is TGTGCCAGCAGCGGGCCCTACAACACTGAAGCTTTCTTT.

The CDR3 sequence is CASSSKQYLYEQYF. CDR3 bases: TGTGCCAGCAGCTCAAAACAGTACCTCTACGAGCAGTACTTC. The chain uses TRBV7-9 and TRBJ2-7; D unclear. From germline, CDR1 is SEHNR and CDR2 FQNEAQ (reference sequence). This CDR3 has 14 residues. V was cut by 4 bases and J by 3 bases, with 13 bases left in between. The complete variable domain, with remaining parts taken from reference TRBV7-9 and TRBJ2-7, reads DTGVSQNPRHKITKRGQNVTFRCDPISEHNRLYWYRQTLGQGPEFLTYFQNEAQLEKSRLLSDRFSAERPKGSFSTLEIQRTEQGDSAMYLCASSSKQYLYEQYFGPGTRLTVT.

The chain recombines TRBV9 with TRBJ1-1; a possible D gene is TRBD1 (5 bases). V gave up 0 bases and J gave up 5 bases, with 14 bases separating them. Germline CDR1 reads SGDLS; CDR2 reads YYNGEE. The length of the CDR3 is 15 residues. The CDR3 DNA reads as TGTGCCAGCAGCGTAGGCGGGACCGGGGGGACTGAAGCTTTCTTT. This codes for CASSVGGTGGTEAFF.

The CDR3 sequence is CASSHRIQPGLAFNEQFF. In nucleotides, the CDR3 is TGTGCCAGCAGCCACCGGATACAACCGGGACTAGCGTTCAATGAGCAGTTCTTC. The chain couples TRBV9 to TRBJ2-1; 10 bases are shared with TRBD2. The CDR3 covers 18 residues. Germline CDR1 and CDR2: SGDLS and YYNGEE. The V gene end was trimmed by 4 bases and the J gene end by 6 bases; junction bases not matched to a gene: 16.

V is TRBV7-2 and J is TRBJ1-2; TRBD1 matches at 7 bases. The germline V gene encodes CDR1 SGHTA and CDR2 FQGNSA. The J segment lost 4 bases and the V segment lost 0 bases, leaving 8 bases of the junction unmatched. The CDR3 spans 16 residues. The CDR3 reads CASSLARRGLGYGYTF. In DNA form, the CDR3 reads TGTGCCAGCAGCTTAGCGCGTAGGGGGCTTGGCTATGGCTACACCTTC.

This CDR3 is CATSSTGRYEQYF. As DNA, the CDR3 is TGTGCCACCAGCAGTACAGGGAGATACGAGCAGTACTTC. The chain links TRBV15 to TRBJ2-7; D is possibly TRBD1 (6 bases). The germline V and J ends were trimmed by 3 bases and 4 bases, with 10 bases remaining between them. Looked up from germline, CDR1 is LNHNV and CDR2 is YYDKDF (reference sequence). The CDR3 is made up of 13 amino acids.

The chain carries TRBV2 and TRBJ2-5; D gene uncertain. Germline-derived CDR1 and CDR2 are SNHLY and FYNNEI. This CDR3 contains 14 residues. Trimming shortened V by 3 bases and J by 5 bases, and 13 bases separated the two germline ends. CDR3 nucleotide sequence: TGTGCCAGCAGTGATTCGGCGGCCCAGGAGACCCAGTACTTC. The encoded protein is CASSDSAAQETQYF.